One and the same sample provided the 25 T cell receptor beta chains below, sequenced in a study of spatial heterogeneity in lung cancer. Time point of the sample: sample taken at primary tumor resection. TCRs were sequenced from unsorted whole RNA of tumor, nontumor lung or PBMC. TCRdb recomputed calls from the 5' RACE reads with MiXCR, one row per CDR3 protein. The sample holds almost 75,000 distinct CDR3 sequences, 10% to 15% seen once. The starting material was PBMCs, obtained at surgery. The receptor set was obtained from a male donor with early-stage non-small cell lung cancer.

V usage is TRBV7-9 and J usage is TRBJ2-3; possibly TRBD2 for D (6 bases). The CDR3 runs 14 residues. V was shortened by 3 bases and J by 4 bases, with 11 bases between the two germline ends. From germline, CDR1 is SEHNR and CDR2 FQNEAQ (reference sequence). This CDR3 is CASSFGGDSDTQYF. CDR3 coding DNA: TGTGCCAGCAGCTTCGGGGGAGACTCAGATACGCAGTATTTT. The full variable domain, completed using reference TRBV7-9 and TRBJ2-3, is DTGVSQNPRHKITKRGQNVTFRCDPISEHNRLYWYRQTLGQGPEFLTYFQNEAQLEKSRLLSDRFSAERPKGSFSTLEIQRTEQGDSAMYLCASSFGGDSDTQYFGPGTRLTVL.

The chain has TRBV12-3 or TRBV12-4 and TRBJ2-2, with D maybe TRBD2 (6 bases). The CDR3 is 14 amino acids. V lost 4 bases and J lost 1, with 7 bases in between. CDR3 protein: CASSWGLNTGELFF. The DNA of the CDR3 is TGTGCCAGCAGTTGGGGACTGAACACCGGGGAGCTGTTTTTT.

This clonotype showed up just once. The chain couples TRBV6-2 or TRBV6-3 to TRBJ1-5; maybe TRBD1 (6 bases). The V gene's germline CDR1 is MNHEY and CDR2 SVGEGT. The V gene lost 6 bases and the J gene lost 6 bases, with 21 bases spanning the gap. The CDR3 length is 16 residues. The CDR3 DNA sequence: TGTGCCAGCAGCTACCTATCACAGGGTTTCGGTCAGCCCCAGCATTTT. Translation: CASSYLSQGFGQPQHF.

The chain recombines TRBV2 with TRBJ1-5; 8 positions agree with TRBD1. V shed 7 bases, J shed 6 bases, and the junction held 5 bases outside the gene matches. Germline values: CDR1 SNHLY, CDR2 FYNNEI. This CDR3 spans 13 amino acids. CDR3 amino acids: CASTPDRGQPQHF. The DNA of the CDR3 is TGTGCCAGCACCCCCGACAGGGGTCAGCCCCAGCATTTT.

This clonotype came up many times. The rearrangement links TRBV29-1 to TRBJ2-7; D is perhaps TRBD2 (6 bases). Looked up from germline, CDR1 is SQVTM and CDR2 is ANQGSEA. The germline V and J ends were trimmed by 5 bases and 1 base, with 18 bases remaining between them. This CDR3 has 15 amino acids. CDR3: CSVLSREQPSYEQYF. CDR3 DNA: TGCAGCGTTCTCTCCCGGGAGCAACCATCCTACGAGCAGTACTTC.

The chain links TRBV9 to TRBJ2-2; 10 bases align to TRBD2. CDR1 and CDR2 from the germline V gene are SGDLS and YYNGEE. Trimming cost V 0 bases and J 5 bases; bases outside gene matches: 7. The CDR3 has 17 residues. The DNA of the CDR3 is TGTGCCAGCAGCGTAGCCCTCCCTAGCGGGGGTACCGGGGAGCTGTTTTTT. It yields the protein CASSVALPSGGTGELFF.

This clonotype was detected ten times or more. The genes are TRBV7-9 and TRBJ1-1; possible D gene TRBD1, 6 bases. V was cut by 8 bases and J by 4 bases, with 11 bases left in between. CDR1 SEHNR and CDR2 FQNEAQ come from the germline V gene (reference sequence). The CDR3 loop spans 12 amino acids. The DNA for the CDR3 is TGTGCCAGCGGACGAGGGGGCACTGAAGCTTTCTTT. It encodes CASGRGGTEAFF.

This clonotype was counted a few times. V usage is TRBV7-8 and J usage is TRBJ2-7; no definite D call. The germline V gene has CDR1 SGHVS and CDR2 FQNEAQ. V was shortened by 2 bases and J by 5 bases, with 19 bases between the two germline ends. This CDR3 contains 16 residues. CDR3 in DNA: TGTGCCAGCAGCTTACGGTCGCCTCTCAACGCCGACGAGCAGTACTTC. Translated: CASSLRSPLNADEQYF.

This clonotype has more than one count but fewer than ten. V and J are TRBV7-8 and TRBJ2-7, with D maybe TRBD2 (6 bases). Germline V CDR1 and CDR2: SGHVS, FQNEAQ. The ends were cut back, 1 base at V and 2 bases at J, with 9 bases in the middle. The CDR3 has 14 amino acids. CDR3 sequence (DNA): TGTGCCAGCAGCTTAGGGCTAGCGCCCTACGAGCAGTACTTC. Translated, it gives CASSLGLAPYEQYF.

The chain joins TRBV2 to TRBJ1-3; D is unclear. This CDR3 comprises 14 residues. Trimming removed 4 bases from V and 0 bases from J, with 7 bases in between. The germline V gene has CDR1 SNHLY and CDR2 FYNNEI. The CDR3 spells CASSGQLSGNTIYF. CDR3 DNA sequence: TGTGCCAGCAGTGGGCAGCTCTCTGGAAACACCATATATTTT.

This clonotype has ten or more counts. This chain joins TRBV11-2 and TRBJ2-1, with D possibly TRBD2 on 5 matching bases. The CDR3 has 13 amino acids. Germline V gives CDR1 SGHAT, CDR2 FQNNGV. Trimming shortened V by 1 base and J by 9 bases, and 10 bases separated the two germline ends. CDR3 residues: CASSLAGSGEQFF. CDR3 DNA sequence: TGTGCCAGCAGCTTAGCGGGAAGCGGTGAGCAGTTCTTC.

The CDR3 nucleotides are TGCGCCAGCAGCTTGGGGCTTAACCTACCCTACGAGCAGTACTTC. Encoded protein: CASSLGLNLPYEQYF. V and J are TRBV5-1 and TRBJ2-7, with unresolved D. This CDR3 is built from 15 residues. Germline V lookup: CDR1 SGHRS, CDR2 YFSETQ. V was clipped by 0 bases and J by 2 bases, with 12 bases between them. Based on the CDR3 plus reference TRBV5-1 and TRBJ2-7, the full variable domain is KAGVTQTPRYLIKTRGQQVTLSCSPISGHRSVSWYQQTPGQGLQFLFEYFSETQRNKGNFPGRFSGRQFSNSRSEMNVSTLELGDSALYLCASSLGLNLPYEQYFGPGTRLTVT.

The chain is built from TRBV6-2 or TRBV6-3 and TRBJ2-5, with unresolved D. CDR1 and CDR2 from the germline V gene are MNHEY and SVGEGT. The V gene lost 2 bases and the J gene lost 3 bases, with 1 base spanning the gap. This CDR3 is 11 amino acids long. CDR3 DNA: TGTGCCAGCAGTTACAAAGAGACCCAGTACTTC. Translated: CASSYKETQYF.

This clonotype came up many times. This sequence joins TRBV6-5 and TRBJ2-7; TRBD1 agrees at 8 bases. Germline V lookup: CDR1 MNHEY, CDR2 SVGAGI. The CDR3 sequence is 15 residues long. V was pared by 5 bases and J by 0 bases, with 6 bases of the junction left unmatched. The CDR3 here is CASSGGQGSSYEQYF. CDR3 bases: TGTGCCAGCAGTGGCGGACAGGGTAGCTCCTACGAGCAGTACTTC.

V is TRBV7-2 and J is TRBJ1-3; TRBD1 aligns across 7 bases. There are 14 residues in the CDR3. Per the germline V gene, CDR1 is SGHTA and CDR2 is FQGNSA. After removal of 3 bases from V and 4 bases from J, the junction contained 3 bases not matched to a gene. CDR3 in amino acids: CASSLPGQGNTIYF. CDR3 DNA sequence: TGTGCCAGCAGCTTGCCGGGACAGGGAAACACCATATATTTT. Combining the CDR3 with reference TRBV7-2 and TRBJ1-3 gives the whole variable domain GAGVSQSPSNKVTEKGKDVELRCDPISGHTALYWYRQSLGQGLEFLIYFQGNSAPDKSGLPSDRFSAERTGGSVSTLTIQRTQQEDSAVYLCASSLPGQGNTIYFGEGSWLTVV.

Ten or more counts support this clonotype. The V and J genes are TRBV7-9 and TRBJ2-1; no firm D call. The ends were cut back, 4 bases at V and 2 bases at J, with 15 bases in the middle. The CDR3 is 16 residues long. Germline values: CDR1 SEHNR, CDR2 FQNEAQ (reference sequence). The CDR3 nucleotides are TGTGCCAGCAGCTCCCGAGAGAGGAGTACCTACAATGAGCAGTTCTTC. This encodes CASSSRERSTYNEQFF.

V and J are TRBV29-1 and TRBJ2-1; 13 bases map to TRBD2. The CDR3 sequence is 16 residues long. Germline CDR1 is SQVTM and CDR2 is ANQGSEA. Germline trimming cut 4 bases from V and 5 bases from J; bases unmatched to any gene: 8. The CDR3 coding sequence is TGCAGCGTTGCTCGGACTAGCGGGGGCCCCAACAATGAGCAGTTCTTC. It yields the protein CSVARTSGGPNNEQFF.

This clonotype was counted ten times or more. CDR3 amino acids: CASRSTPRELSTRSTDTQYF. The CDR3, as DNA: TGTGCCAGCAGATCAACCCCCAGGGAGCTCTCCACTAGAAGCACAGATACGCAGTATTTT. The J gene is TRBJ2-3, the V gene TRBV6-2 or TRBV6-3; D is tentatively TRBD1 or TRBD2 (5 bases each). The V and J ends lost 6 bases and 0 bases respectively, with 28 bases between them. Germline V gene lookup returns CDR1 MNHEY and CDR2 SVGEGT. This CDR3 is 20 amino acids long.

CDR3 sequence (DNA): TGTGCCAGCAGAGACATTACGGACAGGAACACTGAAGCTTTCTTT. Translating gives CASRDITDRNTEAFF. The chain combines TRBV6-6 with TRBJ1-1; a possible D gene is TRBD1 (6 bases). V gave up 6 bases and J gave up 1 base, with 15 bases separating them. This CDR3 spans 15 amino acids. Germline V lookup: CDR1 MNHNY, CDR2 SVGAGI (reference sequence).

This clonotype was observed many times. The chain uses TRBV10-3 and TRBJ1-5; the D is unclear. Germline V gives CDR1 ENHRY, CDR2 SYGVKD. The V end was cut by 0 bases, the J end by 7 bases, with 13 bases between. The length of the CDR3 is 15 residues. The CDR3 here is CAISESIGERQPQHF. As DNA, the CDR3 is TGTGCCATCAGTGAGTCGATCGGGGAACGGCAGCCCCAGCATTTT.

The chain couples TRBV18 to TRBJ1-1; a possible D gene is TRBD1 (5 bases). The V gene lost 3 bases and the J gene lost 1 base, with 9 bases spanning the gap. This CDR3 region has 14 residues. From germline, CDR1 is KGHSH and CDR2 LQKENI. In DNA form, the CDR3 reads TGTGCCAGCTCACCCGCCGGGACGAACACTGAAGCTTTCTTT. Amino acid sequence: CASSPAGTNTEAFF.

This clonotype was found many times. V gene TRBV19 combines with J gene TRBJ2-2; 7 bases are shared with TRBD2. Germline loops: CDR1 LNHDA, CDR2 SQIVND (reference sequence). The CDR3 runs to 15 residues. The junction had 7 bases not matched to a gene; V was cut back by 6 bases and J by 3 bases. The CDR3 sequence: CASRWLADYTGELFF. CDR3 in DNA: TGTGCCAGTAGATGGCTAGCGGACTACACCGGGGAGCTGTTTTTT.

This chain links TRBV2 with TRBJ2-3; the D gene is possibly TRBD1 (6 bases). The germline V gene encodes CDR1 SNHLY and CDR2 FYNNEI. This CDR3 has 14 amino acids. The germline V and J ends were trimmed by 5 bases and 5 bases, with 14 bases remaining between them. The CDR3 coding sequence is TGTGCCAGCAGTTATCAGGGGAACAGAGATACGCAGTATTTT. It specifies CASSYQGNRDTQYF.

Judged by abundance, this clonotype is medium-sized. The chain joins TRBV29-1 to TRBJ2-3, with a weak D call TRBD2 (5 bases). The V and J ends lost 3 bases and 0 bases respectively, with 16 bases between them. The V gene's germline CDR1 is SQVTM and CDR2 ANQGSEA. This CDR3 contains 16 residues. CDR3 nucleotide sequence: TGCAGCGTTGAGGACGTGAGGGTCGGAAGCACAGATACGCAGTATTTT. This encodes CSVEDVRVGSTDTQYF.

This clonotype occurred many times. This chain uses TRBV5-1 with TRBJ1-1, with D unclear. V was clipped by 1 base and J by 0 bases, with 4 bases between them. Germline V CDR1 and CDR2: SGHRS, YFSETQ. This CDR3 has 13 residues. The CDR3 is CASSLILNTEAFF. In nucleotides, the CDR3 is TGCGCCAGCAGCTTGATTTTGAACACTGAAGCTTTCTTT.